Presented here are 29 T cell receptor beta chains from one specimen sequenced in a study of long-term antiretroviral therapy in people with HIV. A v3.0 immunoSEQ assay was performed at survey level. TCRdb's table, derived via immunoSEQ multiplex PCR, lists solely in-frame clones and lacks some. Of around 21,000 clones detected, about 85% appear once; the ten largest clones hold roughly 3.9%. The input for sequencing was unsorted PBMCs, taken approximately 4 years after starting antiretroviral therapy. The source is a man between 18 and 35 years old with HIV.

The chain's CDR3 is CASSHLGGTPRDGYTF. As DNA, the CDR3 is TGTGCCAGCAGCCACCTAGGAGGCACGCCACGGGATGGCTACACCTTC. The V gene is TRBV7-6, the J gene TRBJ1-2, with D uncertain. The germline V and J ends were trimmed by 5 bases and 6 bases, with 22 bases remaining between them. Germline lookup yields CDR1 SGHVS and CDR2 FNYEAQ. This CDR3 has 16 amino acids.

This chain uses TRBV10-3 with TRBJ1-5; TRBD1 might be the D (5 bases). Trimming left V 5 bases short and J 2 bases short, with 13 bases between. This CDR3 has 15 amino acids. Germline V CDR1 and CDR2: ENHRY, SYGVKD. The CDR3: CAISNRPGGNQPQHF. Written as DNA, the CDR3 is TGTGCCATCAGTAATCGGCCGGGGGGCAATCAGCCCCAGCATTTT.

The rearrangement links TRBV6-5 to TRBJ1-6; TRBD1 matches 8 bases. The CDR3 is 13 residues long. After removal of 5 bases from V and 8 bases from J, the junction contained 2 bases not matched to a gene. Germline V lookup: CDR1 MNHEY, CDR2 SVGAGI. The CDR3 sequence: CASSLQGDSPLHF. The CDR3 DNA follows: TGTGCCAGCAGTCTACAGGGGGATTCACCCCTCCACTTT.

The V gene is TRBV19, the J gene TRBJ2-1; TRBD1 matches at 9 bases. J was trimmed by 4 bases and V by 7 bases; bases with no gene match: 2. The CDR3 has 13 residues. The germline V gene encodes CDR1 LNHDA and CDR2 SQIVND (reference sequence). The CDR3 DNA reads as TGTGCCAGTACCGGACAGGGGTACAATGAGCAGTTCTTC. This translates into CASTGQGYNEQFF.

This clone was recorded once. The rearrangement joins TRBV7-2 to TRBJ2-7; no definite D call. Germline V gene data show CDR1 as SGHTA and CDR2 as FQGNSA. Trimming shortened V by 3 bases and J by 1 base, and 10 bases separated the two germline ends. The CDR3 is 14 residues long. The CDR3 here is CASSFLVGSYEQYF. The DNA of the CDR3 is TGTGCCAGCAGCTTTCTCGTAGGTTCCTACGAGCAGTACTTC.

V and J are TRBV10-3 and TRBJ1-2; D might be TRBD1 (5 bases). Germline-derived CDR1 and CDR2 are ENHRY and SYGVKD. The CDR3 has 13 residues. Written as DNA, the CDR3 is TGTGTCACCGGGACGAGGGAGAACTATGGCTACACCTTC. It is translated as CVTGTRENYGYTF.

V and J are TRBV5-1 and TRBJ2-1; TRBD2 aligns across 7 bases. V lost 4 bases and J lost 5; bases outside the gene matches: 6. Germline V CDR1 and CDR2: SGHRS, YFSETQ. The CDR3 is 14 residues long. The CDR3: CASSLSGANNEQFF. The DNA of the CDR3 is TGCGCCAGCAGCCTGAGCGGGGCTAACAATGAGCAGTTCTTC.

V is TRBV5-4 and J is TRBJ2-4; perhaps TRBD2 as D (6 bases). The CDR3 is 14 residues long. From germline, CDR1 is SGHNT and CDR2 YYREEE (reference sequence). The germline V and J ends were trimmed by 1 base and 5 bases, with 10 bases remaining between them. CDR3 nucleotides: TGTGCCAGCAGCTTGCAGGGAGGAGAAAACATTCAGTACTTC. Translating it yields CASSLQGGENIQYF.

The CDR3 loop is CASSQEGPGQTYEQYF. In nucleotides, the CDR3 is TGTGCCAGCAGCCAAGAGGGCCCGGGACAGACCTACGAGCAGTACTTC. The chain links TRBV4-2 to TRBJ2-7, with 7 bases fitting TRBD1. V trimming: 0 bases; J trimming: 2 bases; junction bases outside the gene matches: 7. CDR1 is LGHNA and CDR2 is YNFKEQ in the germline V gene. The CDR3 is 16 residues long.

The rearrangement links TRBV6-5 to TRBJ1-1, with a possible D match to TRBD1 (5 bases). The CDR3 consists of 14 residues. Germline V lookup: CDR1 MNHEY, CDR2 SVGAGI. V gave up 2 bases and J gave up 4 bases, with 11 bases separating them. The CDR3 coding sequence is TGTGCCAGCAGTTACAGACCGGGGCCCACTGAAGCTTTCTTT. It is translated as CASSYRPGPTEAFF.

CDR3 sequence: CASGPGDQPQHF. CDR3 DNA sequence: TGTGCCAGCGGGCCCGGGGATCAGCCCCAGCATTTT. The chain links TRBV7-8 to TRBJ1-5; D unclear. V was cut by 8 bases and J by 5 bases, with 10 bases left in between. Germline values: CDR1 SGHVS, CDR2 FQNEAQ. CDR3 length equals 12 residues.

This chain links TRBV28 with TRBJ2-1; a weak D match, TRBD1 (5 bases). This CDR3 comprises 15 residues. Germline V gene lookup returns CDR1 MDHEN and CDR2 SYDVKM. V lost 5 bases to trimming and J lost 0 bases, with 11 bases between them. CDR3: CASSLQGYSYNEQFF. For the CDR3, the DNA is TGTGCCAGCAGTCTCCAGGGATACTCCTACAATGAGCAGTTCTTC.

This clone was observed a few times. This sequence joins TRBV29-1 and TRBJ1-2; D is undetermined. Germline V lookup: CDR1 SQVTM, CDR2 ANQGSEA. The length of the CDR3 is 17 residues. V gave up 0 bases and J gave up 6 bases, with 23 bases separating them. The CDR3 DNA follows: TGCAGCGTTGAAGACACGATCCGGGGTACGAGGGCGGATGGCTACACCTTC. Its protein product is CSVEDTIRGTRADGYTF.

The chain is built from TRBV9 and TRBJ1-4; D gene unclear. V lost 1 base, J lost 0 bases, and 7 bases lay in between. Germline loops: CDR1 SGDLS, CDR2 YYNGEE. The CDR3 has 15 amino acids. The CDR3 DNA reads as TGTGCCAGCAGCGTATCGTATTCAACTAATGAAAAACTGTTTTTT. This gives the protein CASSVSYSTNEKLFF.

The J gene is TRBJ2-1, the V gene TRBV7-9; 7 bases fit TRBD2. V lost 5 bases and J lost 11; bases outside the gene matches: 9. The CDR3 has 13 amino acids. CDR1 SEHNR and CDR2 FQNEAQ come from the germline V gene (reference sequence). CDR3: CASSLGPGTKQFF. The CDR3 DNA reads as TGTGCCAGCAGCCTCGGGCCGGGGACTAAGCAGTTCTTC.

This rearrangement joins TRBV6-6 to TRBJ2-6, with 7 bases that match TRBD1. The CDR3 has 16 residues. The germline V gene encodes CDR1 MNHNY and CDR2 SVGAGI (reference sequence). After removal of 4 bases from V and 3 bases from J, the junction contained 6 bases not matched to a gene. The DNA of the CDR3 is TGTGCCAGCAGTTCCCTTGACAGGGATGGGGCCAACGTCCTGACTTTC. Translating gives CASSSLDRDGANVLTF.

This chain uses TRBV28 with TRBJ1-5, with 8 bases identical to TRBD1. V was pared by 5 bases and J by 8 bases, with 11 bases of the junction left unmatched. This CDR3 has 15 amino acids. Germline CDR1 and CDR2: MDHEN and SYDVKM. The DNA for the CDR3 is TGTGCCAGCAGTCCCCCGACAGGGGTCGTGGAGCCCCAGCATTTT. This sequence encodes CASSPPTGVVEPQHF.

The chain couples TRBV5-1 to TRBJ2-3; 11 nucleotides align to TRBD2. This CDR3 has 17 residues. The trim removed 5 bases at V and 6 bases at J, leaving 14 bases unmatched. Germline V gene sequence: CDR1 SGHRS, CDR2 YFSETQ. Written as DNA, the CDR3 is TGCGCCAGCAGTCCTCCGGGACTAGCGGCACCGAAGGATACGCAGTATTTT. The encoded protein is CASSPPGLAAPKDTQYF.

This clone was observed a few times. The chain links TRBV7-9 to TRBJ1-6, with a possible D match to TRBD1 (6 bases). The germline gives CDR1 SEHNR, CDR2 FQNEAQ (reference sequence). V was cut by 5 bases and J by 6 bases, with 11 bases left in between. The CDR3 is 14 amino acids. The CDR3 DNA reads TGTGCCAGCAGCAGGGGGTTGGGTAATTCACCCCTCCACTTT. Protein sequence: CASSRGLGNSPLHF.

The genes are TRBV30 and TRBJ2-2; unclear D gene. The CDR3 runs to 13 residues. Germline assignment: CDR1 GTSNPN and CDR2 SVGIG (reference sequence). V lost 2 bases and J 4 bases, leaving 8 bases between the germline ends. The CDR3 spells CAWSSYATGELFF. The CDR3 coding sequence is TGTGCCTGGAGTTCTTACGCCACCGGGGAGCTGTTTTTT.

A single count supports this clone. The rearrangement links TRBV9 to TRBJ1-2; 7 positions match TRBD1. This CDR3 contains 16 residues. Losses at the gene ends were 3 bases for V and 4 bases for J; bases not matched to a gene: 12. Germline assignment: CDR1 SGDLS and CDR2 YYNGEE. The CDR3 DNA sequence: TGTGCCAGCAGCGCCACGTCGACAGGGTGGGGCTATGGCTACACCTTC. Protein sequence: CASSATSTGWGYGYTF. The full variable domain, in which reference TRBV9 and TRBJ1-2 provide the parts outside the CDR3, is DSGVTQTPKHLITATGQRVTLRCSPRSGDLSVYWYQQSLDQGLQFLIQYYNGEERAKGNILERFSAQQFPDLHSELNLSSLELGDSALYFCASSATSTGWGYGYTFGSGTRLTVV.

The chain joins TRBV18 to TRBJ2-3; D ambiguous. V was cut by 4 bases and J by 3 bases, with 11 bases left in between. The CDR3 contains 14 residues. Germline values: CDR1 KGHSH, CDR2 LQKENI. CDR3 bases: TGTGCCAGCTCACTATGGACGGAGACAGATACGCAGTATTTT. Protein: CASSLWTETDTQYF.

This chain joins TRBV30 and TRBJ1-1, with D maybe TRBD1 (6 bases). The V gene lost 1 base and the J gene lost 6 bases, with 12 bases spanning the gap. Per the germline V gene, CDR1 is GTSNPN and CDR2 is SVGIG (reference sequence). CDR3 size: 13 residues. The CDR3 DNA reads TGTGCCTGGAGTGCACAGGGAAGCGCTGAAGCTTTCTTT. Translating gives CAWSAQGSAEAFF. The full variable domain, its missing parts supplied by reference TRBV30 and TRBJ1-1, is SQTIHQWPATLVQPVGSPLSLECTVEGTSNPNLYWYRQAAGRGLQLLFYSVGIGQISSEVPQNLSASRPQDRQFILSSKKLLLSDSGFYLCAWSAQGSAEAFFGQGTRLTVV.

CDR3 sequence reads: CASSLLPGTYEQYV. As DNA, the CDR3 is TGTGCCAGCAGCTTATTGCCAGGAACCTACGAGCAGTACGTC. This chain uses TRBV7-8 with TRBJ2-7; D unresolved. The CDR3 has 14 amino acids. CDR1 SGHVS and CDR2 FQNEAQ come from the germline V gene. Trimming pared 2 bases from V and 2 bases from J, leaving 10 bases between.

The rearrangement links TRBV28 to TRBJ1-2; 7 nucleotides agree with TRBD1. The germline CDR1 and CDR2 sequences are MDHEN and SYDVKM. The junction had 12 bases not matched to a gene; V was cut back by 6 bases and J by 8 bases. The CDR3 totals 14 residues. The CDR3 loop reads CASSVGQAELGYTF. As DNA, the CDR3 is TGTGCCAGCAGCGTCGGACAGGCGGAATTAGGCTACACCTTC.

This rearrangement joins TRBV6-5 to TRBJ1-1; no clear D. V dropped 5 bases and J dropped 1 base, with 11 bases sitting between them. The CDR3 is 14 amino acids. The V gene's germline CDR1 is MNHEY and CDR2 SVGAGI. The CDR3 DNA reads as TGTGCCAGCAGTCTGCCTACAAGGAACACTGAAGCTTTCTTT. Translated: CASSLPTRNTEAFF.

The V and J genes are TRBV30 and TRBJ1-4, with D possibly TRBD1 on 6 matching bases. Germline V gene lookup returns CDR1 GTSNPN and CDR2 SVGIG (reference sequence). This CDR3 is 13 amino acids long. V lost 0 bases, J lost 8 bases, and 10 bases lay in between. The CDR3 DNA sequence: TGTGCCTGGAGTGTACAGGGAGGAGAAAAACTGTTTTTT. Its translation is CAWSVQGGEKLFF.

The V and J genes are TRBV2 and TRBJ2-1, with a weak D call TRBD2 (5 bases). V lost 7 bases to trimming and J lost 8 bases, with 18 bases between them. CDR1 and CDR2 from the germline V gene are SNHLY and FYNNEI. This CDR3 comprises 14 residues. The CDR3 loop is CASTDRGRKDEQFF. The DNA of the CDR3 is TGTGCCAGCACCGACCGCGGGCGAAAGGATGAGCAGTTCTTC. Supplemented by reference TRBV2 and TRBJ2-1, the full variable domain reads EPEVTQTPSHQVTQMGQEVILRCVPISNHLYFYWYRQILGQKVEFLVSFYNNEISEKSEIFDDQFSVERPDGSNFTLKIRSTKLEDSAMYFCASTDRGRKDEQFFGPGTRLTVL.

The chain links TRBV23-1 to TRBJ1-2; 7 bases are shared with TRBD1. TRBV23-1 has ORF status, its function being uncertain. The CDR3 extends over 21 amino acids. V dropped 0 bases and J dropped 0; count of bases not matched to a gene: 19. The DNA of the CDR3 is TGCGCCAGCAGTCAATCTGCCAGGGACAGTCGGTCCGCCAAAGCTAACTATGGCTACACCTTC. It specifies CASSQSARDSRSAKANYGYTF.